These 15 T cell receptor beta chains originate from one sample sequenced in a study of T cell repertoires in cytomegalovirus infection (dated by TCRdb to about 2019). The sequencing machine was an Illumina HiSeq 1500. The raw public data were reprocessed by TCRdb itself: fastp quality trimming at Q25, MiXCR clonotype calling, in-frame beta chains only. Merged by CDR3 protein, the rows form single entries marked with the most common genes and DNA. Counted in this sample were 680,000 or so distinct CDR3 sequences; 35% to 45% of them appeared once. Jointly, the top ten make up around 2.8% of the sample. The sequencing sample was made of PBMCs. These receptors were collected from a human donor in good health (CMV status not recorded). Some clones in this sample may be carry-over from other donors' samples.

This clonotype was recorded a few times. The rearrangement joins TRBV19 to TRBJ1-6, with TRBD1 matching 9 bases. CDR1 and CDR2 from the germline V gene are LNHDA and SQIVND (reference sequence). V was clipped by 5 bases and J by 12 bases; unmatched bases: 8. The CDR3 runs to 14 residues. CDR3 nucleotides: TGTGCCAGTAGTTCCGGGACAGGGTGGAAACCCCTCCACTTT. Translation: CASSSGTGWKPLHF.

V and J are TRBV7-9 and TRBJ1-1, with D uncertain. Trimming removed 2 bases at V and 5 bases at J, with 12 bases between. CDR1 is SEHNR and CDR2 is FQNEAQ in the germline V gene (reference sequence). The CDR3 covers 14 residues. In nucleotides, the CDR3 is TGTGCCAGCAGCTTAAAACGAGTAGGGACTGAAGCTTTCTTT. Protein: CASSLKRVGTEAFF.

This chain joins TRBV7-2 and TRBJ1-5; TRBD1 might be the D (5 bases). The V and J ends lost 5 bases and 3 bases respectively, with 14 bases between them. Germline loops: CDR1 SGHTA, CDR2 FQGNSA. The CDR3 consists of 15 residues. The CDR3 sequence is CASSPQGLINQPQHF. The CDR3 DNA sequence: TGTGCCAGCAGCCCTCAGGGACTCATCAATCAGCCCCAGCATTTT.

Comment on this clonotype: One end of the junction is discordant with germline, which a read error may explain. The chain couples TRBV11-1 to TRBJ1-3, with a possible D match to TRBD1 (5 bases). This CDR3 region has 12 residues. The V gene's germline CDR1 is SGHAT and CDR2 FQDESV (reference sequence). The CDR3 sequence is CSSSNGADTIYF. As DNA, the CDR3 is TGTTCCAGCAGCAACGGGGCAGACACCATATATTTT.

This clonotype was found a few times. The chain recombines TRBV27 with TRBJ1-4; D not certain. V lost 6 bases to trimming and J lost 5 bases, with 10 bases between them. This CDR3 is built from 13 residues. CDR1 is MNHEY and CDR2 is SMNVEV in the germline V gene (reference sequence). CDR3 coding DNA: TGTGCCAGCAGCCGCGATATAAATGAAAAACTGTTTTTT. Translated, it gives CASSRDINEKLFF.

This clonotype was seen more than once but under ten times. The chain employs TRBV7-9 and TRBJ2-3; the D is unclear. Trimming removed 3 bases from V and 2 bases from J, with 15 bases in between. The CDR3 is 16 residues long. Germline loops: CDR1 SEHNR, CDR2 FQNEAQ (reference sequence). The CDR3 DNA follows: TGTGCCAGCAGCTTTTGGGGTAGCACAAACACAGATACGCAGTATTTT. Its protein product is CASSFWGSTNTDTQYF.

As to this clonotype: At one of its ends the junction is not consistent with the germline gene, which may arise from a read error. The J gene is TRBJ2-3, the V gene TRBV4-1, with a weak D call TRBD2 (6 bases). The germline gives CDR1 MGHRA, CDR2 YSYEKL. CDR3 length equals 14 residues. In DNA form, the CDR3 reads TGTGCCAGCAGCCAGGGCGGGGCCGGAGATACGCAGTATTTT. It translates to CASSQGGAGDTQYF.

The chain recombines TRBV28 with TRBJ2-7; 7 nucleotides align to TRBD2. CDR3 size: 14 residues. Germline V gene sequence: CDR1 MDHEN, CDR2 SYDVKM. Germline trimming cut 6 bases from V and 2 bases from J; bases unmatched to any gene: 7. CDR3 sequence reads: CASRELGLAYEQYF. Here the CDR3 DNA reads TGTGCCAGCAGAGAATTAGGACTAGCCTACGAGCAGTACTTC. The complete variable domain, with remaining parts taken from reference TRBV28 and TRBJ2-7, reads DVKVTQSSRYLVKRTGEKVFLECVQDMDHENMFWYRQDPGLGLRLIYFSYDVKMKEKGDIPEGYSVSREKKERFSLILESASTNQTSMYLCASRELGLAYEQYFGPGTRLTVT.

Comments on this clonotype: A single base separates this from a much larger clone, so it may be a read error. In this CDR3 the conserved last residue, phenylalanine or tryptophan, is missing, so a read error is likely. The CDR3 nucleotides are TGTGCCAGCAGCTTAAAGCCCGGAGAGACCCAGTACTAC. Amino acids: CASSLKPGETQYY. The rearrangement joins TRBV7-2 to TRBJ2-5; D remains ambiguous. V dropped 2 bases and J dropped 4 bases, with 8 bases sitting between them. Germline V gene sequence: CDR1 SGHTA, CDR2 FQGNSA. The CDR3 loop spans 13 amino acids.

J is TRBJ1-6 and V is TRBV7-2; D call uncertain. Trimming pared 9 bases from V and 4 bases from J, leaving 16 bases between. CDR1 is SGHTA and CDR2 is FQGNSA in the germline V gene. This CDR3 contains 15 residues. The DNA for the CDR3 is TGTGCCAGAGCCATTTCCTCGCTTTATAATTCACCCCTCCACTTT. Amino acids: CARAISSLYNSPLHF.

This clonotype was seen only a few times. This chain uses TRBV20-1 with TRBJ1-1; D is unclear. The CDR3 runs to 13 residues. The V gene lost 6 bases and the J gene lost 0 bases, with 11 bases spanning the gap. In germline, CDR1 is DFQATT, CDR2 SNEGSKA (reference sequence). CDR3 region: CSALDTMNTEAFF. CDR3 DNA sequence: TGCAGTGCCCTCGACACTATGAACACTGAAGCTTTCTTT.

The rearrangement uses TRBV7-2 and TRBJ2-7; D might be TRBD1 (5 bases). Trimming pared 4 bases from V and 3 bases from J, leaving 22 bases between. The length of the CDR3 is 17 residues. Germline lookup yields CDR1 SGHTA and CDR2 FQGNSA. CDR3 bases: TGTGCCAGCAGCTATCAGGCGGCTGCAGGGAAAGGCTACGAGCAGTACTTC. This gives the protein CASSYQAAAGKGYEQYF.

The sample holds a few counts of this clonotype. The chain has TRBV28 and TRBJ1-5; 8 nucleotides align to TRBD1. Looked up from germline, CDR1 is MDHEN and CDR2 is SYDVKM. Unmatched junction bases numbered 4, after V lost 7 bases and J lost 2 bases. This CDR3 has 14 amino acids. DNA of the CDR3: TGTGCCAGCAAAACGGGACAGGGCAATCAGCCCCAGCATTTT. Protein: CASKTGQGNQPQHF.

This clonotype has only one observation. This chain links TRBV20-1 with TRBJ1-1, with 7 bases that match TRBD1. V was clipped by 0 bases and J by 3 bases; unmatched bases: 4. The CDR3 spans 14 residues. CDR1 and CDR2 from the germline V gene are DFQATT and SNEGSKA (reference sequence). The CDR3: CSARDQGGHTEAFF. CDR3 coding DNA: TGCAGTGCTAGAGATCAGGGGGGTCACACTGAAGCTTTCTTT.

The J gene is TRBJ2-1, the V gene TRBV5-1, with 9 bases that match TRBD2. The CDR3 has 15 residues. The V and J ends lost 2 bases and 7 bases, in that order; junction bases with no gene match: 7. Looked up from germline, CDR1 is SGHRS and CDR2 is YFSETQ. DNA of the CDR3: TGCGCCAGCAGCTTCCTAGCGGGGTCTAGTAATGAGCAGTTCTTC. It specifies CASSFLAGSSNEQFF.